Below, one T cell receptor beta chain is given with its context. Clones were read by immunoSEQ multiplex PCR, and TCRdb kept only the in-frame ones, dropping some. The repertoire holds hundreds of thousands of clones, 83% seen once, with around 7.2% in the top ten. The sample originates from a study of blood T cell repertoires in COVID-19. The length of the CDR3 is 15 residues. Germline V lookup: CDR1 SNHLY, CDR2 FYNNEI. With 0 bases clipped from V and 4 bases from J, the junction kept 3 bases outside the gene matches. The source of this sequence is a woman in her 50s with acute or convalescent COVID-19. Sequenced: peripheral blood. This chain joins TRBV2 and TRBJ1-1, with TRBD1 matching over 9 bases. The CDR3 DNA reads TGTGCCAGCAGTGAAGCGGTGACAGGGGGCACTGAAGCTTTCTTT. Protein product: CASSEAVTGGTEAFF.